The clone carrying this T cell receptor (beta chain) appeared a single time. Antigen: not known. CDR1 is MNHEY and CDR2 is SMNVEV in the germline V gene (reference sequence). CDR3 length: 16 amino acids. After removal of 1 base from V and 5 bases from J, the junction contained 3 bases not matched to a gene. The data were taken from a study of cytomegalovirus exposure and HLA in healthy donors. About the study: Earlier, 95 million to 120 million unique TCR beta sequences were recovered from approximately 180 million T cells by an analysis.

Overall study results and limits: Sequencing likely caused a cluster of highly shared sequence variants. Later, an analysis showed that TCR beta chains associated with HLA were more clonally expanded than others that were equally common.

PCR was performed using 60 Vbeta and 13 Jbeta primers. Method: immunoSEQ multiplex PCR; TCRdb's copy keeps in-frame clones and lacks some. Of around 220,000 clones listed, more than 60% are singletons. All donors participated as healthy donors of bone marrow. The sequence was collected from a girl aged 2-15 years in good health and CMV-seronegative. The sequenced sample consisted of PBMCs. V gene TRBV27 combines with J gene TRBJ2-2, with 11 positions matching TRBD2. CDR3 residues: CASSLWLAGGTGELFF. CDR3 DNA sequence: TGTGCCAGCAGTTTATGGTTAGCGGGGGGGACCGGGGAGCTGTTTTTT.